The 2 T cell receptor beta chains reported below all come from one sample, sequenced in a study of human T cells and chemical hapten exposure. Regarding time point: patch test 1, 2 weeks after DPC sensitization. The treatment was: therapeutic diphenylcyclopropenone sensitization with weekly scalp DPC. TCRdb recomputed calls from the RACE reads with MiXCR, one row per CDR3 protein. The sample records over 95,000 distinct CDR3 sequences, roughly 12% being singletons. Sequencing was performed on whole blood, taken in connection with sensitization to the hapten diphenylcyclopropenone (DPC). These receptors were taken from a woman between 35 and 50 years old with alopecia areata. Some clones in this sample may be carry-over from other donors' samples.

Many counts were recorded for this clonotype. The gene calls are TRBV28 and TRBJ2-6; no definite D call. Trimming pared 6 bases from V and 0 bases from J, leaving 6 bases between. The CDR3 has 14 amino acids. From germline, CDR1 is MDHEN and CDR2 SYDVKM. The CDR3 sequence is CASRFSSGANVLTF. As DNA, the CDR3 is TGTGCCAGCAGGTTCAGCTCTGGGGCCAACGTCCTGACTTTC.

The table lists this clonotype with a few counts. The chain uses TRBV5-1 and TRBJ2-3; D call uncertain. The CDR3 is 14 amino acids. V lost 2 bases and J lost 2, with 9 bases in between. Per germline, CDR1 SGHRS and CDR2 YFSETQ. CDR3 DNA sequence: TGCGCCAGCAGCTTAGGGTCTCACACAGATACGCAGTATTTT. Amino acids: CASSLGSHTDTQYF.